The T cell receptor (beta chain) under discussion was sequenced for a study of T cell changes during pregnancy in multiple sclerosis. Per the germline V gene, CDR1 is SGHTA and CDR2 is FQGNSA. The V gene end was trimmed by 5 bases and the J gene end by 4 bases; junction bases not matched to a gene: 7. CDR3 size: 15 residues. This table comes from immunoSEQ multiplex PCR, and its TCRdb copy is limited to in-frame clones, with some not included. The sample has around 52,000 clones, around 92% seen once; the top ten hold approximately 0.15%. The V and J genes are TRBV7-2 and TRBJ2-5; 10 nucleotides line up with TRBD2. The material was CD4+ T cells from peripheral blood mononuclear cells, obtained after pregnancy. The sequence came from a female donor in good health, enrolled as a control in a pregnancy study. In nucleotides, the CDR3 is TGTGCCAGCAGCGCAACGGGACTAGCGATAGAGACCCAGTACTTC. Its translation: CASSATGLAIETQYF.